These 27 T cell receptor beta chains originate from one sample sequenced in a study of cytomegalovirus exposure and HLA in healthy donors. PCR was performed using 60 Vbeta and 13 Jbeta primers. Clones were read by immunoSEQ multiplex PCR, and TCRdb kept only the in-frame ones, dropping some. This table has about 98,000 clones, under 85% appearing once. The sample taken for sequencing was PBMCs. The receptors originated from a man aged 18 to 30 in good health and CMV-seropositive.

The chain combines TRBV7-3 with TRBJ1-6, with a tentative D call TRBD1 (5 bases). Between the trimmed V and J ends, which lost 3 bases and 10 bases, there was a span of 13 bases. CDR1 is SGHTA and CDR2 is FQGTGA in the germline V gene. The CDR3 sequence is 14 residues long. DNA of the CDR3: TGTGCCAGCAGCTTGGGACTTCCGGAGTCACCCCTCCACTTT. Amino acids: CASSLGLPESPLHF.

The V gene is TRBV7-9, the J gene TRBJ1-1, with D perhaps matching TRBD1 (6 bases). Germline CDR1 is SEHNR and CDR2 is FQNEAQ (reference sequence). With 5 bases removed from V and 0 bases from J, the gap between germline ends came to 19 bases. The length of the CDR3 is 17 residues. The CDR3 spells CASSPGRAGGMNTEAFF. Here the CDR3 DNA reads TGTGCCAGCAGCCCCGGGAGGGCGGGGGGCATGAACACTGAAGCTTTCTTT.

This clone was seen a few times. V usage is TRBV20-1 and J usage is TRBJ1-2, with D maybe TRBD1 (5 bases). This CDR3 spans 10 amino acids. Trimming removed 6 bases at V and 3 bases at J, with 5 bases between. Germline V gives CDR1 DFQATT, CDR2 SNEGSKA (reference sequence). DNA of the CDR3: TGCAGTGCCAGGGACTATGGCTACACCTTC. This translates into CSARDYGYTF.

The rearrangement uses TRBV28 and TRBJ1-6, with TRBD1 as a possible D gene (6 bases). The CDR3 loop spans 14 amino acids. Trimming left V 6 bases short and J 6 bases short, with 12 bases between. Germline assignment: CDR1 MDHEN and CDR2 SYDVKM. CDR3 DNA: TGTGCCAGCAGCGGCCTCAGGGGTAATTCACCCCTCCACTTT. Amino acids: CASSGLRGNSPLHF.

V and J are TRBV28 and TRBJ2-7, with D perhaps TRBD1 (6 bases). This CDR3 region has 12 residues. With 5 bases removed from V and 4 bases from J, the gap between germline ends came to 9 bases. Germline CDR1 MDHEN, CDR2 SYDVKM. In nucleotides, the CDR3 is TGTGCCAGCAGTCGGACAGATTACGAGCAGTACTTC. Residues: CASSRTDYEQYF.

This clone is a singleton in its sample. The V gene is TRBV19, the J gene TRBJ2-1, with TRBD2 matching 7 bases. There are 13 residues in the CDR3. Trimming removed 5 bases from V and 5 bases from J; junction bases left unmatched: 3. CDR1 is LNHDA and CDR2 is SQIVND in the germline V gene (reference sequence). The CDR3 bases are TGTGCCAGTAGTCCTAGCGGACACAATGAGCAGTTCTTC. Translated: CASSPSGHNEQFF.

The V and J genes are TRBV7-8 and TRBJ1-3; the D is unclear. The CDR3 has 13 amino acids. The V gene's germline CDR1 is SGHVS and CDR2 FQNEAQ. Trimming removed 5 bases from V and 0 bases from J, with 5 bases in between. The CDR3 protein is CASSPSSGNTIYF. The CDR3, as DNA: TGTGCCAGCAGCCCGTCCTCTGGAAACACCATATATTTT.

This chain links TRBV18 with TRBJ1-5, with TRBD1 identical over 9 bases. V lost 3 bases and J lost 6; bases outside the gene matches: 3. The CDR3 loop spans 14 amino acids. Germline values: CDR1 KGHSH, CDR2 LQKENI. The CDR3 DNA reads TGTGCCAGCTCACCTGGACAGGGGAGTCAGCCCCAGCATTTT. It translates to CASSPGQGSQPQHF.

The chain employs TRBV2 and TRBJ2-4, with TRBD2 as a possible D gene (6 bases). CDR1 and CDR2 (germline): SNHLY, FYNNEI. The CDR3 runs 14 residues. V was shortened by 2 bases and J by 15 bases, with 20 bases between the two germline ends. In DNA form, the CDR3 reads TGTGCCAGCAGTGAAACGGGCCAGGGACTGTGGTGGTACTTC. Protein product: CASSETGQGLWWYF. Full variable domain (rest looked up from reference TRBV2 and TRBJ2-4): EPEVTQTPSHQVTQMGQEVILRCVPISNHLYFYWYRQILGQKVEFLVSFYNNEISEKSEIFDDQFSVERPDGSNFTLKIRSTKLEDSAMYFCASSETGQGLWWYFGAGTRLSVL.

This clone appeared once. The chain is built from TRBV7-9 and TRBJ1-6; D remains ambiguous. Trimming took 5 bases from V and 7 from J, leaving 15 bases between them. Looked up from germline, CDR1 is SEHNR and CDR2 is FQNEAQ (reference sequence). CDR3 length: 15 amino acids. As DNA, the CDR3 is TGTGCCAGCAGCCCTTTCCGCGCAAGCAATTCACCCCTCCACTTT. Its translation is CASSPFRASNSPLHF.

The chain employs TRBV2 and TRBJ1-5; D is undetermined. This CDR3 has 14 residues. Germline CDR1 is SNHLY and CDR2 is FYNNEI. V dropped 2 bases and J dropped 8 bases, with 13 bases sitting between them. The CDR3 nucleotides are TGTGCCAGCAGTGAATTGCCCGGGATTGAGCCCCAGCATTTT. Translation gives CASSELPGIEPQHF.

This clone was picked up a small number of times. This sequence joins TRBV6-1 and TRBJ1-4; 10 bases align to TRBD1. Germline V gene sequence: CDR1 MNHNS, CDR2 SASEGT. The CDR3 consists of 16 residues. Losses at the gene ends were 1 base for V and 4 bases for J; bases not matched to a gene: 3. The chain's CDR3 is CASSEGQGAGNEKLFF. DNA for the CDR3: TGTGCCAGCAGTGAAGGACAGGGGGCGGGTAATGAAAAACTGTTTTTT.

The V call is TRBV5-1, the J call TRBJ2-5; 7 positions match TRBD2. The end of the DNA fits TRBJ2-7 better, so the J call may be wrong. Germline V gene sequence: CDR1 SGHRS, CDR2 YFSETQ. The CDR3 runs 19 residues. The CDR3 nucleotides are TGCGCCAGCAGCGGGAGGGCCGGGACTTACAAGCTCTACTCCTACGAGCAGTACTTC. It is translated as CASSGRAGTYKLYSYEQYF.

The chain employs TRBV30 and TRBJ2-5, with a weak D call TRBD2 (5 bases). The CDR3 spans 11 residues. In germline, CDR1 is GTSNPN, CDR2 SVGIG (reference sequence). Between the trimmed V and J ends, which lost 2 bases and 7 bases, there was a span of 8 bases. CDR3 loop: CAWSSLGTQYF. CDR3 bases: TGTGCCTGGAGTTCACTAGGGACCCAGTACTTC.

This clone is a singleton in its sample. The V gene is TRBV10-3, the J gene TRBJ2-2; TRBD1 matches at 9 bases. The germline CDR1 and CDR2 sequences are ENHRY and SYGVKD. The CDR3 runs to 15 residues. Trimming cost V 10 bases and J 5 bases; bases outside gene matches: 11. As DNA, the CDR3 is TGTGCCACCAACGAGATAGGACAGGGGACCGGGGAGCTGTTTTTT. Amino acids: CATNEIGQGTGELFF.

The sample holds a few counts of this clone. J is TRBJ1-1 and V is TRBV28; D not certain. CDR1 is MDHEN and CDR2 is SYDVKM in the germline V gene. The V end was cut by 6 bases, the J end by 5 bases, with 10 bases between. The CDR3 has 12 amino acids. CDR3 DNA: TGTGCCAGCAGACCCAGAAGTACTGAAGCTTTCTTT. Amino acid sequence: CASRPRSTEAFF.

The chain links TRBV5-1 to TRBJ2-5, with TRBD2 matching 9 bases. The CDR3 covers 16 residues. Trimming cost V 5 bases and J 0 bases; bases outside gene matches: 8. The germline gives CDR1 SGHRS, CDR2 YFSETQ. CDR3 sequence: CASRISGGTYQETQYF. In nucleotides, the CDR3 is TGCGCCAGCAGAATTAGCGGGGGCACGTACCAAGAGACCCAGTACTTC.

V gene TRBV7-9 combines with J gene TRBJ1-2; possible D gene TRBD1, 6 bases. V was shortened by 5 bases and J by 1 base, with 8 bases between the two germline ends. The CDR3 has 13 residues. The germline gives CDR1 SEHNR, CDR2 FQNEAQ (reference sequence). CDR3 DNA sequence: TGTGCCAGCAGCAGGGACAATAACTATGGCTACACCTTC. Translation: CASSRDNNYGYTF.

V is TRBV4-1 and J is TRBJ2-5, with D possibly matching TRBD1 (6 bases). The CDR3 covers 17 residues. V was cut by 4 bases and J by 5 bases, with 23 bases left in between. Germline V lookup: CDR1 MGHRA, CDR2 YSYEKL. CDR3 nucleotide sequence: TGCGCCAGCAGCCCGAAGGGGGTCACCTCCCTCTCGGAGACCCAGTACTTC. It specifies CASSPKGVTSLSETQYF.

V gene TRBV7-8 combines with J gene TRBJ1-1; TRBD1 is a possible D gene (6 bases). CDR1 is SGHVS, CDR2 FQNEAQ, per germline. V shed 5 bases and J shed 1 base, with 14 bases lying between them. This CDR3 comprises 15 residues. CDR3 bases: TGTGCCAGCAGCCTAAGGGGGTGGGCGAACACTGAAGCTTTCTTT. Its protein is CASSLRGWANTEAFF.

This clone appeared a few times. This chain connects TRBV6-1 to TRBJ1-2, with D possibly matching TRBD1 (5 bases). The length of the CDR3 is 14 residues. V was trimmed by 0 bases and J by 3 bases, leaving 8 bases between them. Germline loops: CDR1 MNHNS, CDR2 SASEGT. CDR3 DNA sequence: TGTGCCAGCAGTGAAGCTGACAGCTACTATGGCTACACCTTC. Amino acid sequence: CASSEADSYYGYTF.

The chain is built from TRBV27 and TRBJ1-5; no clear D. Germline V gene data show CDR1 as MNHEY and CDR2 as SMNVEV (reference sequence). Trimming removed 5 bases from V and 3 bases from J, with 17 bases in between. This CDR3 spans 16 amino acids. CDR3 bases: TGTGCCAGCAGTCCACAAACACGACACACCAATCAGCCCCAGCATTTT. It translates to CASSPQTRHTNQPQHF.

The V gene is TRBV6-6, the J gene TRBJ2-6; TRBD1 is a possible D gene (5 bases). CDR1 MNHNY and CDR2 SVGAGI come from the germline V gene (reference sequence). This CDR3 has 16 amino acids. Trimming stripped 6 bases from V and 0 bases from J, with 12 bases between. This CDR3 is CASSDRQSSGANVLTF. CDR3 bases: TGTGCCAGCAGCGACCGACAGAGCTCTGGGGCCAACGTCCTGACTTTC.

This chain links TRBV28 with TRBJ1-3; D is uncertain. The CDR3 sequence is 14 residues long. Germline lookup yields CDR1 MDHEN and CDR2 SYDVKM. With 6 bases removed from V and 0 bases from J, the gap between germline ends came to 9 bases. The CDR3 loop is CASSRTNSGNTIYF. DNA of the CDR3: TGTGCCAGCAGCCGGACTAACTCTGGAAACACCATATATTTT.

V and J are TRBV28 and TRBJ1-2; D is unclear. CDR1 and CDR2 from the germline V gene are MDHEN and SYDVKM. This CDR3 has 12 amino acids. Trimming took off 5 bases at V and 5 bases at J, with 9 bases between the two ends. CDR3 residues: CASSAARYGYTF. DNA for the CDR3: TGTGCCAGCAGTGCCGCGAGATATGGCTACACCTTC.

The genes are TRBV6-1 and TRBJ1-2, with D unclear. V was shortened by 5 bases and J by 1 base, with 8 bases between the two germline ends. The germline V gene encodes CDR1 MNHNS and CDR2 SASEGT. The CDR3 totals 13 residues. CDR3 bases: TGTGCCAGCAGTAGTCAGGTTAACTATGGCTACACCTTC. It is translated as CASSSQVNYGYTF.

V gene TRBV2 combines with J gene TRBJ1-5; D gene unclear. The CDR3 runs to 14 residues. Trimming removed 5 bases at V and 1 base at J, with 9 bases between. The germline CDR1 and CDR2 sequences are SNHLY and FYNNEI. The DNA for the CDR3 is TGTGCCAGCAGTCCCCTAGAGAGCAATCAGCCCCAGCATTTT. Translation gives CASSPLESNQPQHF.